This TCR beta chain was found in a study of blood T cell repertoires in COVID-19. The overall study: Some COVID-19 samples were acute and others convalescent; all came from the United States, Italy and Spain. The analysed material was cDNA or gDNA that came from T cells, B-cell-depleted T cells, or PBMCs.

In the authors' workflow: Estimates of nucleated cell counts were drawn from the amplification of reference gene primers. TCRdb keeps only in-frame clones here, not all; method: immunoSEQ multiplex PCR. D and trimming come from the DNA, and the V and J calls and clone size come from that table. This sample has about 47,000 clones, with around 81% found just once. Patients in Seattle were enrolled during active infection, then followed longitudinally. Input material: peripheral blood. The source of this sequence is a woman of 80 years or more with COVID-19, enrolled during active disease.

The CDR3 protein is CASSLVSGVGQPQHF. The CDR3 nucleotides read TGTGCCAGCAGCTTAGTCTCGGGAGTTGGTCAGCCCCAGCATTTT. This chain uses TRBV11-1 with TRBJ1-5; no clear D gene. Trimming removed 1 base at V and 6 bases at J, with 13 bases between. This CDR3 contains 15 residues. The germline CDR1 and CDR2 sequences are SGHAT and FQDESV (reference sequence).